The subject of this entry is one TCR beta chain. Some clones are missing from TCRdb's copy, which holds only in-frame ones; the method was immunoSEQ multiplex PCR. This sample yields under 600,000 clones, of which roughly four fifths are seen a single time; more than 10% belongs to the top ten. This sample is drawn from a study of shared clonotypes between healthy human individuals. Trimming shortened V by 6 bases and J by 1 base, and 12 bases separated the two germline ends. CDR3 length equals 14 residues. CDR1 is MNHNY, CDR2 SVGAGI, per germline (reference sequence). The sequence came from a woman between 35 and 50 years old in good health. Some clones in this sample may be carry-over from other donors' samples. V usage is TRBV6-6 and J usage is TRBJ1-2; D gene unclear. Material for sequencing was PBMCs. In nucleotides, the CDR3 is TGTGCCAGCAGCGGCCAGGCCCGTAACTATGGCTACACCTTC. Translation gives CASSGQARNYGYTF.